This T cell receptor (beta chain) was identified in a study of blood T cell repertoires in COVID-19. V gave up 6 bases and J gave up 9 bases, with 15 bases separating them. The CDR3 length is 14 residues. CDR1 is SNHLY, CDR2 FYNNEI, per germline. TCRdb's table, derived via immunoSEQ multiplex PCR, lists solely in-frame clones and lacks some. The sample includes 400,000 to 500,000 clones, roughly 84% seen only once; the top ten take around 1.5%. The sequence was obtained from a woman aged 18-29 years who had been exposed to COVID-19. Sequencing was done on a sample of PBMCs or T cells enriched from blood (not recorded which). The chain has TRBV2 and TRBJ1-6; D might be TRBD1 (5 bases). CDR3 DNA sequence: TGTGCCAGCAGGCCTACAGGAGTGGGTTCACCCCTCCACTTT. Its protein is CASRPTGVGSPLHF. Filled out from reference TRBV2 and TRBJ1-6, the complete variable domain reads EPEVTQTPSHQVTQMGQEVILRCVPISNHLYFYWYRQILGQKVEFLVSFYNNEISEKSEIFDDQFSVERPDGSNFTLKIRSTKLEDSAMYFCASRPTGVGSPLHFGNGTRLTVT.